These T cell receptor beta chains were read from a single sample in a study of a mutant IDH1 vaccine in newly diagnosed glioma. For these TCRs, the target antigens are not known. Assay: immunoSEQ multiplex PCR; the TCRdb copy retains only in-frame clones and omits some. The sample lists approximately 45,000 clones, around 90% seen once, with roughly 4% in the top ten. Here the sequenced sample was PBMCs, taken from a glioma patient whose treatment included an IDH1 peptide vaccine. Receptors were obtained from a man aged 50 to 59 with glioma. CDR3s include the opening cysteine and the closing phenylalanine or tryptophan. A D gene is named only where the DNA matches it firmly. Not all rows give a size; the values are once, few, many and, for expanded clones, a class.

J gene	D gene	V gene	clone size	CDR3 protein	CDR3 DNA
TRBJ1-4	TRBD1	TRBV2	.	CASSASHRGIEKLFF	TGTGCCAGCAGTGCTTCCCACAGGGGAATTGAAAAACTGTTTTTT
TRBJ2-5	.	TRBV7-9	.	CASSSSPTNQETQYF	TGTGCCAGCAGCTCCTCGCCTACCAACCAAGAGACCCAGTACTTC
TRBJ2-5	TRBD1	TRBV6-5	once	CASSSHRGREETQYF	TGTGCCAGCAGTTCCCACAGGGGACGCGAAGAGACCCAGTACTTC
TRBJ1-1	.	TRBV5-5	.	CASSLGGLNTEAFF	TGTGCCAGCAGCTTGGGCGGTTTGAACACTGAAGCTTTCTTT
TRBJ1-1	.	TRBV15	.	CATRTANTEAFF	TGTGCCACCAGGACGGCGAACACTGAAGCTTTCTTT
TRBJ1-2	TRBD1	TRBV7-9	.	CASSSGTGGSYGYTF	TGTGCCAGCAGCTCAGGTACAGGGGGTAGCTATGGCTACACCTTC
TRBJ1-2	TRBD1	TRBV7-9	.	CASSWTGGTEGYTF	TGTGCCAGCAGCTGGACAGGGGGGACGGAGGGCTACACCTTC
TRBJ1-2	.	TRBV5-1	few	CASSHRQLAGYTF	TGCGCCAGCAGCCACCGACAACTAGCGGGCTACACCTTC
TRBJ1-1	.	TRBV7-2	.	CASRTLANTEAFF	TGTGCCAGCAGAACGCTGGCGAACACTGAAGCTTTCTTT
TRBJ2-7	TRBD1	TRBV7-3	.	CASSNTGGGEQYF	TGTGCCAGCAGCAACACAGGGGGCGGGGAGCAGTACTTC
TRBJ1-6	TRBD1	TRBV2	.	CASIRDRNSPLHF	TGTGCCAGCATAAGGGACAGAAATTCACCCCTCCACTTT
TRBJ2-3	.	TRBV4-3	.	CASSQEFGGVGTDTQYF	TGCGCCAGCAGCCAAGAATTTGGCGGGGTGGGGACAGATACGCAGTATTTT
TRBJ1-1	TRBD1	TRBV5-1	.	CASRWDRGRGTEAFF	TGCGCCAGCAGGTGGGACAGGGGGCGCGGCACTGAAGCTTTCTTT
TRBJ2-7	.	TRBV29-1	.	CSVPDGTNYEQYF	TGCAGCGTCCCGGACGGGACAAATTACGAGCAGTACTTC
TRBJ2-7	TRBD2	TRBV7-8	.	CASSLSASGRAYEQYF	TGTGCCAGCAGCTTATCCGCTAGCGGGAGGGCCTACGAGCAGTACTTC
TRBJ1-5	.	TRBV10-1	.	CASSADRNQPQHF	TGCGCCAGCAGTGCTGATCGGAATCAGCCCCAGCATTTT
TRBJ2-2	.	TRBV9	few	CASSPRQTRNGELFF	TGTGCCAGCAGCCCTAGACAGACCCGCAACGGGGAGCTGTTTTTT
TRBJ2-7	.	TRBV7-9	.	CASSLVIYEQYF	TGTGCCAGCAGCTTAGTAATTTACGAGCAGTACTTC
TRBJ1-1	.	TRBV7-9	.	CASTTGTSEAFF	TGTGCCAGCACCACAGGGACGTCTGAAGCTTTCTTT
TRBJ2-7	TRBD2	TRBV4-1	.	CASSQLAGFSYEQYF	TGCGCCAGCAGCCAGCTAGCGGGCTTCTCCTACGAGCAGTACTTC
TRBJ2-7	.	TRBV13	.	CASSLPGREQYF	TGTGCCAGCAGCCTTCCAGGGCGCGAGCAGTACTTC
TRBJ2-1	.	TRBV2	.	CASSPQGRVGFF	TGTGCCAGCAGTCCACAGGGACGGGTTGGGTTCTTC
TRBJ2-1	TRBD2	TRBV4-1	.	CASSPIQRERSYNEQFF	TGCGCCAGCAGCCCGATCCAGCGGGAGAGGTCCTACAATGAGCAGTTCTTC
TRBJ1-1	.	TRBV10-2	.	CATGSNRHKNTEAFF	TGCGCCACCGGGTCCAACCGCCACAAGAACACTGAAGCTTTCTTT
TRBJ1-6	.	TRBV5-6	.	CASSLGQSLAALHF	TGTGCCAGCAGCTTGGGGCAGTCCCTGGCGGCCCTCCACTTT
TRBJ2-1	TRBD2	TRBV9	.	CASSVRGGLAVMSGLNEQFF	TGTGCCAGCAGCGTAAGAGGTGGGCTAGCGGTGATGTCGGGGCTAAATGAGCAGTTCTTC
TRBJ1-2	TRBD1	TRBV27	.	CASSGTGTGYYGYTF	TGTGCCAGCAGTGGTACCGGGACAGGGTACTATGGCTACACCTTC
TRBJ2-5	TRBD2	TRBV6-5	.	CASSRLAGGETQYF	TGTGCCAGCAGCAGACTAGCGGGGGGGGAGACCCAGTACTTC
TRBJ2-4	TRBD1	TRBV4-2	.	CASSQEGQGAGNIQYF	TGTGCCAGCAGCCAAGAGGGACAGGGGGCGGGAAACATTCAGTACTTC
TRBJ2-1	TRBD1	TRBV19	.	CASSTSWDRDEQFF	TGTGCCAGTAGTACTTCATGGGACAGGGATGAGCAGTTCTTC
TRBJ1-5	TRBD1	TRBV6-1	.	CASSEARRTGNQPQHF	TGTGCCAGCAGTGAAGCCCGCCGGACAGGGAATCAGCCCCAGCATTTT
TRBJ2-1	.	TRBV2	.	CASTGAGTFF	TGTGCCAGCACGGGAGCAGGGACCTTCTTC
TRBJ2-1	TRBD1	TRBV7-3	once	CASSPRDRSSYNEQFF	TGTGCCAGCAGCCCAAGGGACAGAAGCTCCTACAATGAGCAGTTCTTC
TRBJ1-2	.	TRBV7-2	.	CASSAQGRTPDGYTF	TGTGCCAGCAGCGCCCAAGGTAGGACACCTGATGGCTACACCTTC
TRBJ2-4	TRBD2	TRBV7-2	.	CASSPAGGNIQYF	TGTGCCAGCAGTCCAGCGGGGGGAAACATTCAGTACTTC
TRBJ2-7	.	TRBV7-8	.	CASSPRGLHEQYF	TGTGCCAGCAGCCCCCGGGGTTTGCACGAGCAGTACTTC
TRBJ1-6	.	TRBV4-3	once	CASSQEGSPGASNSPLHF	TGCGCCAGCAGCCAAGAGGGGTCCCCAGGGGCGTCGAATTCACCCCTCCACTTT
TRBJ2-3	.	TRBV28	.	CASSLVRALDTYTDTQYF	TGTGCCAGCAGTTTAGTGAGAGCCCTGGACACCTACACAGATACGCAGTATTTT
TRBJ2-3	TRBD2	TRBV6-1	few	CASSEVSGGPDTQYF	TGTGCCAGCAGTGAAGTTAGCGGGGGGCCAGATACGCAGTATTTT
TRBJ2-1	TRBD2	TRBV4-3	.	CASSAGGEAEQFF	TGCGCCAGCAGCGCCGGGGGGGAGGCTGAGCAGTTCTTC
TRBJ1-4	.	TRBV5-1	once	CASSGGPNEKLFF	TGCGCCAGCAGCGGGGGCCCAAATGAAAAACTGTTTTTT
TRBJ2-7	.	TRBV7-9	.	CASSFGERQYF	TGTGCCAGCAGTTTCGGAGAACGGCAGTACTTC